This TCR beta chain stems from a study of blood T cell repertoires in COVID-19. This clone turned up a few times. V was clipped by 3 bases and J by 10 bases, with 10 bases between them. Germline CDR1 SGHTA, CDR2 FQGTGA. The CDR3 spans 13 residues. The repertoire was sequenced with immunoSEQ multiplex PCR; TCRdb's copy has only in-frame clones and lacks some. The top ten clones hold approximately 8.4% of a sample with roughly 220,000 clones, around four fifths of them seen once. Sequenced material: peripheral blood. V usage is TRBV7-3 and J usage is TRBJ1-6; no clear D. This receptor was obtained from a woman aged 80 or over with COVID-19, enrolled during active disease. In nucleotides, the CDR3 is TGTGCCAGCAGCTTTATCCCCCAGTCACCCCTCCACTTT. Translating it yields CASSFIPQSPLHF.